A selection of T cell receptor beta chains follows, all from one sample in a study. From the 5' RACE reads, TCRdb called clonotypes with MiXCR, one entry per CDR3 protein. This table has over 50,000 distinct CDR3 sequences, roughly a quarter appearing once. Sequenced material: tumor-infiltrating naive CD4+ T cells sorted from the breast tumor. All receptors come from a female donor with breast cancer. Both conserved end residues are part of each CDR3. D genes are given only for firm matches. Clone size is given for some rows only: seen once, a few or many times, or a class if the clone is expanded.

TRBD1,16,TRBV4-1,-,TRBJ2-5,TGCGCCAGCAGCCGCCCGGGACAGGGGGCTCAAGAGACCCAGTACTTC,CASSRPGQGAQETQYF
-,13,TRBV20-1,-,TRBJ1-6,TGCAGTGCTAGGGTCGCCGGCAATTCACCCCTCCACTTT,CSARVAGNSPLHF
TRBD2,19,TRBV20-1,few,TRBJ2-1,TGCAGTGCTCGGCCCATAGCGGGAGGGCAGGATAGAAGGAACAATGAGCAGTTCTTC,CSARPIAGGQDRRNNEQFF
-,15,TRBV5-1,many,TRBJ2-3,TGCGCCAGCAGCTTGGGGCACGCCGATGCGGATACGCAGTATTTT,CASSLGHADADTQYF
TRBD1,13,TRBV6-6,few,TRBJ1-4,TGTGCCAGCAGTTCAGGGGGACTCGAAAAACTGTTTTTT,CASSSGGLEKLFF
-,16,TRBV24-1,-,TRBJ2-5,TGTGCCACCAGTGACCGTGGGGGGTACAGGCAAGCGACCCAGTACTTC,CATSDRGGYRQATQYF
TRBD1,14,TRBV4-1,few,TRBJ2-7,TGCGCCAGCAGCCAACCAGGACAGGGCCCCGAGCAGTACTTC,CASSQPGQGPEQYF
-,14,TRBV9,once,TRBJ2-7,TGTGCCAGCAGCGTGGACACAGCGTCCTACGAGCAGCACTTC,CASSVDTASYEQHF
-,17,TRBV27,-,TRBJ1-5,TGTGCCAGCAGTTTAAATTTCCCTAATTTAAGCAATCAGCCCCAGCATTTT,CASSLNFPNLSNQPQHF
-,13,TRBV6-5,few,TRBJ2-7,TGTGCCAGCAGGAACGGACGGTTTTGGGAGCAGTACTTC,CASRNGRFWEQYF
TRBD1,17,TRBV12-5,-,TRBJ2-7,TGTGCTAGTGGTTTTGTCAAGGAGGGACAGGGAGTCTACGAGCAGTACTTC,CASGFVKEGQGVYEQYF
-,15,TRBV7-9,-,TRBJ1-2,TGTGCCAGCAGCTCCGACGGGAAAAAAAACTATGGCTACACCTTC,CASSSDGKKNYGYTF
-,16,TRBV5-1,-,TRBJ1-3,TGCGCCAGCAGCCTGATGAACTCCCGGGCGGGAAACACCATATATTTT,CASSLMNSRAGNTIYF
-,15,TRBV3-1,-,TRBJ1-5,TGTGCCAGCAGCCAAGGGATTCGGAGCAATCAGCCCCAGCATTTT,CASSQGIRSNQPQHF
-,14,TRBV29-1,-,TRBJ1-2,TGCAGCGTTGAGAAACAGATAATTAACTATGGCTACACCTTC,CSVEKQIINYGYTF
-,11,TRBV6-2/TRBV6-3,many,TRBJ2-7,TGTGCCAGCACCGACAGCTACGAGCAGTACTTC,CASTDSYEQYF
TRBD1,17,TRBV7-9,-,TRBJ2-1,TGTGCCAGCAGCTTAGGGGCTTGGCAGGGGGCAAACAATGAGCAGTTCTTC,CASSLGAWQGANNEQFF
TRBD1,15,TRBV6-5,-,TRBJ2-7,TGTGCCAGCAGTCAAGGACAGGGTCCTTTTCCCGAGCAGTACTTC,CASSQGQGPFPEQYF
TRBD2,19,TRBV24-1,-,TRBJ2-1,TGTGCCACCAGTGATCCCGGGACTAGCGGGAGCCGCACCTACAATGAGCAGTTCTTC,CATSDPGTSGSRTYNEQFF
TRBD1,16,TRBV6-1,-,TRBJ2-7,TGTGCCAGCAGTGAAGCCGGCGTACAGGGGCGCTACGAGCAGTACTTC,CASSEAGVQGRYEQYF
TRBD1,16,TRBV6-5,few,TRBJ1-4,TGTGCCAGCAGTTTGGACAGGGGGCGAGCTAATGAAAAACTGTTTTTT,CASSLDRGRANEKLFF
TRBD1,14,TRBV5-1,-,TRBJ2-1,TGCGCCAGCAGCTGGGGGGACAGGGGAAGAGAGCAGTTCTTC,CASSWGDRGREQFF
-,13,TRBV7-2,-,TRBJ1-4,TGTGCCAGCAGCTTACAGGGGAGGGAAAAACTGTTTTTT,CASSLQGREKLFF
-,17,TRBV12-3/TRBV12-4,many,TRBJ2-3,TGTGCCAGCAGCTTGCAGACCAGGGCGTTTAGCACAGATACGCAGTATTTT,CASSLQTRAFSTDTQYF
TRBD2,15,TRBV6-1,few,TRBJ2-1,TGTGCCAGCCGACTAGCGGGATACTCCTACAATGAGCAGTTCTTC,CASRLAGYSYNEQFF
TRBD1,13,TRBV20-1,-,TRBJ1-2,TGCAGTGCCCCGGACAGGGTGGACTATGGCTACACCTTC,CSAPDRVDYGYTF
TRBD1,14,TRBV4-1,few,TRBJ2-3,TGCGCCAGCTCCCGGACAGGGTTTTTGGATACGCAGTATTTT,CASSRTGFLDTQYF
-,8,TRBV21-1,-,TRBJ2-7,TGTGCCAGCAGTCCCCTACGCTTC,CASSPLRF
-,14,TRBV20-1,-,TRBJ2-1,TGCAGTGCTAAACCCGGGACTTCCTACAATGAGCAGTCCTTC,CSAKPGTSYNEQSF
TRBD2,17,TRBV5-1,-,TRBJ2-1,TGCGCCAGCAGCCTGGGGGCTCTAGCGGGAGCCTTTAATGAGCAGTTCTTC,CASSLGALAGAFNEQFF
TRBD1,17,TRBV7-9,few,TRBJ2-6,TGTGCCAGCAGCTCACCGGACAGGGGGCCTGGGGCCAACGTCCTGACTTTC,CASSSPDRGPGANVLTF
TRBD1,15,TRBV5-6,-,TRBJ2-3,TGTGCCAGCAGCTTGGTAGGCAGGGGGAAAGATACGCAGTATTTT,CASSLVGRGKDTQYF
-,11,TRBV12-3/TRBV12-4,many,TRBJ2-5,TGTGCCAGCAGTTTGGGGGGGACCCAGTACTTC,CASSLGGTQYF
-,14,TRBV4-1,few,TRBJ2-5,TGCGCCAGCAGCCAAGATCATTACGCGGAGACCCAGTACTTC,CASSQDHYAETQYF
-,14,TRBV27,-,TRBJ1-1,TGTGCCAGCAGCAAACTGTCGGGGAACACTGAAGCTTTCTTT,CASSKLSGNTEAFF
TRBD2,14,TRBV5-1,-,TRBJ2-5,TGCGCCAGCAGCTCGGGGACTAGTTTTGAGACCCAGTACTTC,CASSSGTSFETQYF
-,13,TRBV20-1,-,TRBJ2-7,TGCAGTGCTAAACCGGGACTTCCTTACGAGCAGTACTTC,CSAKPGLPYEQYF
TRBD1,14,TRBV12-3/TRBV12-4,-,TRBJ2-3,TGTGCCAGCAGTCGAGACAGGGGCGCAGATACGCAGTATTTT,CASSRDRGADTQYF
-,16,TRBV11-1,-,TRBJ2-1,TGTGCCAGCAGTTCTAGGTCCCGCAGAACCTGCAATGAGCAGTTCTTC,CASSSRSRRTCNEQFF
-,12,TRBV14,-,TRBJ1-1,TGTGCCAGCAAGGAGTACAGATTGGAAGCTTTCTTT,CASKEYRLEAFF